The subject of this entry is one TCR beta chain. Its antigen is as yet unknown. This sample was included in a study of T cell responses to AZD1222 COVID-19 vaccine. Generated by immunoSEQ multiplex PCR, the TCRdb table keeps only in-frame clones and is missing some. In the table there are about 140,000 clones, about 90% of which are singletons. Study findings and constraints: Spike-specific TCR repertoires showed rising breadth and depth after two AZD1222 doses. Donors in the cohort were predominantly white British and more often female, and clonal diversity was possibly underestimated. Recipients of AZD1222 seropositive at baseline numbered only 6 or 7. Spike-wide vaccine-associated CD4 TCRs dominated at 160-218 and 743-854.

Trimming pared 5 bases from V and 4 bases from J, leaving 8 bases between. In germline, CDR1 is MNHEY, CDR2 SMNVEV (reference sequence). The CDR3 length is 12 residues. This material consisted of peripheral blood, taken on day 0 of AZD1222 vaccination. This sequence originates from an adult in good health. The V gene is TRBV27, the J gene TRBJ1-1, with D hard to call. The CDR3 DNA reads TGTGCCAGCAGTGAGGGAGGCACTGAAGCTTTCTTT. Its protein is CASSEGGTEAFF.